The clone carrying this TCR beta chain was recorded many times. The sample belongs to a study of T cells in Graves' hyperthyroidism and ophthalmopathy. V lost 5 bases to trimming and J lost 7 bases, with 11 bases between them. The CDR3 length is 12 residues. Germline V gene lookup returns CDR1 SGHAT and CDR2 FQNNGV. RNA transcripts gave rise to amplified TCR beta CDR3 regions. Carried out on the TCR CDR3, a first-round RT-PCR used the HTBI primer set. From the multiplex PCR reads, TCRdb called clonotypes with MiXCR, one entry per CDR3 protein. The profile shows 400,000 to 550,000 distinct CDR3 sequences, around 24% of them singletons.

This chain joins TRBV11-2 and TRBJ1-1; D gene unclear. Specimen: blood. This TCR came from a woman in her thirties with Graves' ophthalmopathy. The CDR3 sequence is CASSKEAGEAFF. The CDR3 DNA reads TGTGCCAGCAGCAAGGAGGCAGGTGAAGCTTTCTTT.